The present T cell receptor beta chain was sequenced within a study of CD8 T cells in ankylosing spondylitis. Whole-study results and caveats: A TCR beta motif made of about 8 highly homologous variants seemed typical of ankylosing spondylitis blood. Matched ankylosing spondylitis synovial fluid reportedly showed significant enrichment of disease-linked clones.

Molecular-barcoded quantitative 5'-RACE produced these TCR beta libraries. MiXCR was run by TCRdb on the 5' RACE reads, yielding one entry per CDR3 protein. The sample has 150,000 to 200,000 distinct CDR3 sequences; more than 10% are singletons. CDR1 is SGHKS, CDR2 YYEKEE, per germline (reference sequence). V was trimmed by 0 bases and J by 2 bases, leaving 3 bases between them. The CDR3 sequence is 13 residues long. This clonotype was observed at least ten times. The target antigen is unknown. V gene TRBV5-5 combines with J gene TRBJ2-1; D is unclear. Sequenced sample: blood, either unsorted or a sorted T cell fraction (not recorded which). This TCR derives from a male donor with ankylosing spondylitis or in good health (not recorded which). Written as DNA, the CDR3 is TGTGCCAGCAGCTTGGAGGCCTACAATGAGCAGTTCTTC. It specifies CASSLEAYNEQFF.